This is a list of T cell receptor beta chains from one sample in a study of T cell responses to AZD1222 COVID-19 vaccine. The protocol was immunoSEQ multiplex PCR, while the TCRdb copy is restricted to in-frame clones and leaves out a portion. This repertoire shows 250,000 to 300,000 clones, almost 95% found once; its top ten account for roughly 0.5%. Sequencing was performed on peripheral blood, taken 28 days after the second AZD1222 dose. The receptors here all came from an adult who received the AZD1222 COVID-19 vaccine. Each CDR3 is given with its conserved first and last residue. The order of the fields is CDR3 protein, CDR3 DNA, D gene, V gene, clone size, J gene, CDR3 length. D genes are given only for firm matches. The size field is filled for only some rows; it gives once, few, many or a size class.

CASTPGTGYGYTF | TGTGCCAGCACTCCAGGGACAGGGTATGGCTACACCTTC | TRBD1 | TRBV28 | - | TRBJ1-2 | 13
CASSQGPTSGDEQYF | TGCGCCAGCAGCCAAGGACCAACCAGCGGGGACGAGCAGTACTTC | TRBD2 | TRBV4-1 | - | TRBJ2-7 | 15
CASSSQGGYGYTF | TGTGCCAGCAGCTCTCAGGGGGGCTATGGCTACACCTTC | TRBD1 | TRBV9 | - | TRBJ1-2 | 13
CAWSQGFNYGYTF | TGTGCCTGGAGTCAGGGTTTTAACTATGGCTACACCTTC | - | TRBV30 | - | TRBJ1-2 | 13
CASSLRQGWGYGYTF | TGTGCCAGCAGTTTAAGACAGGGCTGGGGCTATGGCTACACCTTC | TRBD1 | TRBV27 | once | TRBJ1-2 | 15
CASSARLAGGGETQYF | TGTGCCAGCAGCGCTCGACTAGCGGGAGGGGGAGAGACCCAGTACTTC | - | TRBV21-1 | - | TRBJ2-5 | 16
CASSKQNRKDRVVGQPQHF | TGTGCCAGCAGCAAACAAAACAGGAAGGACAGGGTGGTGGGTCAGCCCCAGCATTTT | - | TRBV21-1 | - | TRBJ1-5 | 19
CASSLGWGSYEQYF | TGTGCCAGCAGCTTAGGTTGGGGCTCCTACGAGCAGTACTTC | - | TRBV7-9 | - | TRBJ2-7 | 14
CASSSLQGRNTEAFF | TGCGCCAGCAGCTCTTTACAGGGGCGGAACACTGAAGCTTTCTTT | TRBD1 | TRBV5-1 | once | TRBJ1-1 | 15
CASRAGTNYGYTF | TGTGCCAGCAGGGCCGGGACTAACTATGGCTACACCTTC | - | TRBV2 | - | TRBJ1-2 | 13
CASSGGSVLEQYF | TGTGCCAGCAGCGGTGGCTCAGTCCTCGAGCAGTACTTC | - | TRBV5-5 | - | TRBJ2-7 | 13
CASSQAWATNEKLFF | TGTGCCAGCAGCCAAGCATGGGCAACTAATGAAAAACTGTTTTTT | - | TRBV3-1/TRBV3-2 | - | TRBJ1-4 | 15
CASSAGLEGKGTEAFF | TGTGCCAGCAGCGCCGGGCTGGAGGGTAAGGGCACTGAAGCTTTCTTT | - | TRBV11-2 | once | TRBJ1-1 | 16
CASSRWDSLNTEAFF | TGTGCCAGCTCACGATGGGACAGCCTGAACACTGAAGCTTTCTTT | TRBD1 | TRBV18 | once | TRBJ1-1 | 15
CATSPGATNEKLFF | TGTGCCACCTCCCCAGGGGCAACTAATGAAAAACTGTTTTTT | - | TRBV19 | - | TRBJ1-4 | 14
CASSLGQVSGTEAFF | TGTGCCAGCAGCTTGGGACAGGTCTCGGGGACTGAAGCTTTCTTT | TRBD1 | TRBV7-9 | few | TRBJ1-1 | 15
CASKPGRASPEAFF | TGTGCCAGCAAACCAGGCAGGGCCAGTCCCGAAGCTTTCTTT | - | TRBV6-5 | once | TRBJ1-1 | 14
CASRRQGWAEQYF | TGTGCCAGCAGACGACAGGGGTGGGCTGAGCAGTACTTC | TRBD1 | TRBV3-1/TRBV3-2 | - | TRBJ2-7 | 13
CASSEALGGATESGYTF | TGTGCCAGCAGTGAAGCGCTTGGGGGGGCGACAGAAAGTGGCTACACCTTC | - | TRBV2 | once | TRBJ1-2 | 17
CATSREGRGIDGYTF | TGTGCCACCAGCAGAGAGGGACGAGGGATCGATGGCTACACCTTC | - | TRBV15 | - | TRBJ1-2 | 15
CASSQEADTQYF | TGTGCCAGCAGTCAGGAGGCAGATACGCAGTATTTT | - | TRBV5-6 | - | TRBJ2-3 | 12
CASRASNRDGQPQHF | TGTGCCAGTAGGGCCTCGAACAGGGACGGGCAGCCCCAGCATTTT | - | TRBV19 | - | TRBJ1-5 | 15
CASSPRQGGTDTQYF | TGCGCCAGCAGCCCAAGACAGGGCGGCACAGATACGCAGTATTTT | TRBD1 | TRBV5-1 | - | TRBJ2-3 | 15
CASSQDFLAAGGRIDTQYF | TGTGCCAGCAGCCAAGATTTCCTTGCGGCAGGGGGACGAATAGATACGCAGTATTTT | TRBD1 | TRBV3-1/TRBV3-2 | - | TRBJ2-3 | 19
CASRDREETQYF | TGTGCCAGCAGAGACAGGGAAGAGACCCAGTACTTC | TRBD1 | TRBV2 | - | TRBJ2-5 | 12
CASTRGAGAFNSPLHF | TGTGCCAGCACCCGTGGGGCAGGGGCCTTTAATTCACCCCTCCACTTT | - | TRBV27 | - | TRBJ1-6 | 16
CASSVELVGHGSGELFF | TGTGCCAGCAGCGTAGAGTTGGTGGGCCATGGCTCCGGGGAGCTGTTTTTT | - | TRBV9 | - | TRBJ2-2 | 17
CASSPEGSYNSPLHF | TGTGCCAGCAGCCCTGAGGGGTCCTATAATTCACCCCTCCACTTT | - | TRBV28 | - | TRBJ1-6 | 15
CASNPQQGLGDTQYF | TGTGCCAGCAACCCACAACAGGGTTTGGGAGATACGCAGTATTTT | - | TRBV6-2/TRBV6-3 | - | TRBJ2-3 | 15
CASSPRDRGRGEQFF | TGTGCCAGCAGCCCCCGGGACAGGGGGCGAGGTGAGCAGTTCTTC | TRBD1 | TRBV7-9 | - | TRBJ2-1 | 15
CASSSRGGLGEKLFF | TGTGCCAGCAGCTCCCGAGGGGGATTGGGGGAAAAACTGTTTTTT | - | TRBV3-1/TRBV3-2 | - | TRBJ1-4 | 15
CATSRKGEGLLNEQFF | TGTGCCACCAGTAGGAAGGGGGAGGGCCTTTTAAATGAGCAGTTCTTC | - | TRBV15 | once | TRBJ2-1 | 16
CASSQENTGLEQYF | TGCGCCAGCAGCCAAGAGAACACCGGGCTCGAGCAGTACTTC | - | TRBV4-1 | - | TRBJ2-7 | 14
CASSYSGRGNTGELFF | TGTGCCAGCAGTTACTCGGGGCGGGGAAACACCGGGGAGCTGTTTTTT | - | TRBV6-2/TRBV6-3 | - | TRBJ2-2 | 16
CASSPQGSYGYTF | TGTGCCAGCAGTCCCCAGGGAAGCTATGGCTACACCTTC | - | TRBV6-5 | - | TRBJ1-2 | 13
CASSSRQGGTQYF | TGTGCCAGCAGCTCTCGACAGGGGGGGACCCAGTACTTC | TRBD1 | TRBV7-3 | - | TRBJ2-5 | 13
CASKLDNEQFF | TGTGCCAGCAAATTGGACAATGAGCAGTTCTTC | - | TRBV2 | - | TRBJ2-1 | 11
CASSALRGSGAEAFF | TGTGCCAGCAGCGCCCTTAGGGGGTCCGGGGCTGAAGCTTTCTTT | - | TRBV21-1 | - | TRBJ1-1 | 15
CASSPLNRGGSTEAFF | TGTGCCAGCTCACCACTAAACAGGGGAGGGAGCACTGAAGCTTTCTTT | TRBD1 | TRBV18 | - | TRBJ1-1 | 16
CASSPLGGAGTEAFF | TGTGCCAGCAGTCCCCTCGGAGGGGCCGGCACTGAAGCTTTCTTT | - | TRBV6-6 | - | TRBJ1-1 | 15